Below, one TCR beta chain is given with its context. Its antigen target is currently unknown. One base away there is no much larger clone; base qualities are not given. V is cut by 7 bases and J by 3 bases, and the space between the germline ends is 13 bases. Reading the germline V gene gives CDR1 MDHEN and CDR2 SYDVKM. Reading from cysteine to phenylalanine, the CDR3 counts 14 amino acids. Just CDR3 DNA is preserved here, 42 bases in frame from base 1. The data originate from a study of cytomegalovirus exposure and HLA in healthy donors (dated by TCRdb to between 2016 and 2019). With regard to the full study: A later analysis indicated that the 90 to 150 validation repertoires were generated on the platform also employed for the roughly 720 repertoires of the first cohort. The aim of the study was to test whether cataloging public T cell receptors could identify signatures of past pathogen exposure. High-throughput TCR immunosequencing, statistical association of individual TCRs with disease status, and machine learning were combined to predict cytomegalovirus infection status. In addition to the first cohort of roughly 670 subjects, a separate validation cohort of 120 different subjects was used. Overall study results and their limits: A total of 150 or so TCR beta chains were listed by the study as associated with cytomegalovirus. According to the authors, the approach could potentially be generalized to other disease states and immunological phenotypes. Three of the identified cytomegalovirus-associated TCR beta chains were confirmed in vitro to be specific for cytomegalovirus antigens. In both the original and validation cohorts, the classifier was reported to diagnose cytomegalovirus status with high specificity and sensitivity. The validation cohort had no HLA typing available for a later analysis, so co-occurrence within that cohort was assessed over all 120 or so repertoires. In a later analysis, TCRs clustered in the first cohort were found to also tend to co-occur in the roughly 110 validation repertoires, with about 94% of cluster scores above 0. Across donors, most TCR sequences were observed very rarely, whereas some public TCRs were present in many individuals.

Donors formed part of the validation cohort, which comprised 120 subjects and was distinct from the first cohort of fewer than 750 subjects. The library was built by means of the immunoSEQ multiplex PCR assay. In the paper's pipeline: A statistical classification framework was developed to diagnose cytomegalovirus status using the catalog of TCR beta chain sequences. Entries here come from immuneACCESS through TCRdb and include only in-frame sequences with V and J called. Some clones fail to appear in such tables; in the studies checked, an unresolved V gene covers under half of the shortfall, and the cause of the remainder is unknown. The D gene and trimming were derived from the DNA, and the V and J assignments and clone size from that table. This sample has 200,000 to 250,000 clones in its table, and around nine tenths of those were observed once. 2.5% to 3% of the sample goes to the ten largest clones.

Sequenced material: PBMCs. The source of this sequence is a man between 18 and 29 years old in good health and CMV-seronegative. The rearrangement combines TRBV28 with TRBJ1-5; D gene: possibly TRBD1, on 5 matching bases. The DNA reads TGTGCCAGCACCGCACAGGACCCCAATCAGCCCCAGCATTTT. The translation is CASTAQDPNQPQHF.